The clone carrying this T cell receptor beta chain was seen many times. TCRdb passed the 5' RACE reads through MiXCR, listing each CDR3 protein once. The sample records under 200,000 distinct CDR3 sequences, approximately 13% being singletons. CDR1 and CDR2 from the germline V gene are MGHDK and SYGVNS. The CDR3 spans 14 residues. The V end lost 2 bases, the J end lost 5 bases, and 12 bases lay between the germline ends. These data originate in a study of CD8 T cells in ankylosing spondylitis. Source material: blood, either unsorted or a sorted T cell fraction (not recorded which). The TCR comes from a female donor with ankylosing spondylitis or in good health (not recorded which). The chain joins TRBV25-1 to TRBJ1-1; TRBD1 is a possible D gene (5 bases). The DNA for the CDR3 is TGTGCCAGCAGTGAACTCGGGGGGAGGACTGAAGCTTTCTTT. Translating it yields CASSELGGRTEAFF.